A single TCR beta chain is shown here with its context. The antigen is undetermined. The assay was immunoSEQ multiplex PCR, and TCRdb's table has in-frame clones only and misses some. This sample has approximately 90,000 clones; about 90% occur once, and the top ten carry around 17%. The data derive from a study of T cell responses to AZD1222 COVID-19 vaccine. Study information: The analysis combined second doses at about 4 or about 12 weeks.

The study, taken as a whole, reports: White British people made up most donors, females outnumbered males, and clonal diversity was possibly underestimated. Spike-wide vaccine-associated CD4 TCRs dominated at 160-218 and 743-854. Close to half of spike-specific TCRs reportedly recognize unmutated variant regions.

The V gene end was trimmed by 1 base and the J gene end by 1 base; junction bases not matched to a gene: 2. The length of the CDR3 is 16 residues. The germline V gene has CDR1 LGHDT and CDR2 YNNKEL (reference sequence). The TCR was taken from an adult in good health. This rearrangement joins TRBV3-1 (or the pseudogene TRBV3-2) to TRBJ2-3, with TRBD2 matching over 10 bases. The sample was peripheral blood, taken on day 0 of AZD1222 vaccination. CDR3 residues: CASSQAGTSGTDTQYF. In DNA, the CDR3 is TGTGCCAGCAGCCAAGCCGGGACTAGCGGCACAGATACGCAGTATTTT.